This T cell receptor beta chain was captured by sequencing in a study of cytomegalovirus exposure and HLA in healthy donors. Concerning this clone itself: Its antigen is as yet unknown.

The CDR3 runs 16 residues. The V gene end was trimmed by 5 bases and the J gene end by 6 bases; junction bases not matched to a gene: 13. Germline V lookup: CDR1 SGHTA, CDR2 FQGTGA. Study outcomes and limitations: Sequencing depth roughly uniform across donors was assumed in presence/absence analyses.

PCR primers comprised 60 Vbeta and 13 Jbeta primers. Assay: immunoSEQ multiplex PCR; the TCRdb copy retains only in-frame clones and omits some. The table has about 170,000 clones, more than 75% seen once. This chain connects TRBV7-3 to TRBJ2-1; TRBD2 aligns across 7 bases. The sequence came from a man aged 25-40 years in good health and CMV-seropositive. The specimen was PBMCs. The CDR3 region has the DNA TGTGCCAGCAGCCCACAAGCCCGGACTAGATCCAATGAGCAGTTCTTC. Translating gives CASSPQARTRSNEQFF.